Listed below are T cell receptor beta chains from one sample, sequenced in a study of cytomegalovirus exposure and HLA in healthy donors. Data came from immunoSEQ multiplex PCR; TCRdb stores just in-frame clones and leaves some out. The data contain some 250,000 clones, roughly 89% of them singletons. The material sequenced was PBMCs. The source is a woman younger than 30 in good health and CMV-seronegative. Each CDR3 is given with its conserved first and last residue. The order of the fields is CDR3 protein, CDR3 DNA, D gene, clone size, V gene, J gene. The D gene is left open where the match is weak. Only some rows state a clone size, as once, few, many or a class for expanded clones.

cdr3_aa: CASSYLVNSPLHF
cdr3_nt: TGCGCCAGCAGTTACCTAGTCAATTCACCCCTCCACTTT
d_call: .
clone_size: .
v_call: TRBV5-1
j_call: TRBJ1-6

cdr3_aa: CASSLAGWPDTQYF
cdr3_nt: TGTGCCAGCAGTTTAGCGGGGTGGCCAGATACGCAGTATTTT
d_call: .
clone_size: .
v_call: TRBV27
j_call: TRBJ2-3

cdr3_aa: CASSPDRAGEKLFF
cdr3_nt: TGTGCCAGCAGCCCCGACAGGGCAGGCGAAAAACTGTTTTTT
d_call: TRBD1
clone_size: .
v_call: TRBV7-2
j_call: TRBJ1-4

cdr3_aa: CASSYSGTVGNEKLFF
cdr3_nt: TGTGCCAGCAGCTACTCCGGGACAGTGGGGAATGAAAAACTGTTTTTT
d_call: TRBD1
clone_size: .
v_call: TRBV11-1
j_call: TRBJ1-4

cdr3_aa: CASSLVSADTQYF
cdr3_nt: TGTGCCAGCAGCTTGGTATCGGCAGATACGCAGTATTTT
d_call: .
clone_size: .
v_call: TRBV5-4
j_call: TRBJ2-3

cdr3_aa: CAWFPFRATNEKLFF
cdr3_nt: TGTGCCTGGTTCCCCTTCCGGGCAACTAATGAAAAACTGTTTTTT
d_call: .
clone_size: .
v_call: TRBV30
j_call: TRBJ1-4

cdr3_aa: CASSQETGTWSFF
cdr3_nt: TGTGCCAGCAGCCAAGAAACAGGGACGTGGTCTTTCTTT
d_call: .
clone_size: .
v_call: TRBV14
j_call: TRBJ1-1

cdr3_aa: CASSYFLPWRPGQGAYEQYF
cdr3_nt: TGCGCCAGCAGCTATTTTCTCCCATGGAGACCGGGACAGGGTGCCTACGAGCAGTACTTC
d_call: TRBD1
clone_size: .
v_call: TRBV5-1
j_call: TRBJ2-7

cdr3_aa: CASSRARAGIETQYF
cdr3_nt: TGTGCCAGCAGCCGAGCGCGCGCGGGGATAGAGACCCAGTACTTC
d_call: .
clone_size: .
v_call: TRBV7-9
j_call: TRBJ2-5

cdr3_aa: CASSISGFYNEQFF
cdr3_nt: TGTGCCAGCAGCATATCGGGATTTTACAATGAGCAGTTCTTC
d_call: .
clone_size: .
v_call: TRBV9
j_call: TRBJ2-1

cdr3_aa: CASSPGGAGTDTQYF
cdr3_nt: TGCGCCAGCAGCCCCGGGGGGGCCGGCACAGATACGCAGTATTTT
d_call: TRBD2
clone_size: .
v_call: TRBV5-1
j_call: TRBJ2-3

cdr3_aa: CASSSQGTGGVWTDTQYF
cdr3_nt: TGTGCCAGCAGCTCCCAGGGTACAGGGGGCGTATGGACAGATACGCAGTATTTT
d_call: TRBD1
clone_size: .
v_call: TRBV7-3
j_call: TRBJ2-3

cdr3_aa: CASSFSSGANVLTF
cdr3_nt: TGTGCCAGCAGTTTTAGCTCTGGGGCCAACGTCCTGACTTTC
d_call: .
clone_size: .
v_call: TRBV27
j_call: TRBJ2-6

cdr3_aa: CAISEPPNYGYTF
cdr3_nt: TGTGCCATCAGTGAGCCTCCTAACTATGGCTACACCTTC
d_call: .
clone_size: .
v_call: TRBV10-3
j_call: TRBJ1-2

cdr3_aa: CASSSVPRTGYFGYTF
cdr3_nt: TGTGCCAGTAGTAGCGTACCCAGGACAGGGTATTTTGGCTACACCTTC
d_call: TRBD1
clone_size: .
v_call: TRBV19
j_call: TRBJ1-2

cdr3_aa: CASSTQGDRPSGGYTF
cdr3_nt: TGTGCCAGCAGCACACAAGGGGACAGACCTTCTGGGGGCTACACCTTC
d_call: TRBD1
clone_size: .
v_call: TRBV7-9
j_call: TRBJ1-2

cdr3_aa: CASSPSRRGGTDTQYF
cdr3_nt: TGTGCCAGCAGTCCCTCGCGGCGGGGGGGCACAGATACGCAGTATTTT
d_call: TRBD2
clone_size: .
v_call: TRBV28
j_call: TRBJ2-3

cdr3_aa: CSVHRGQNTEAFF
cdr3_nt: TGCAGCGTTCATCGCGGACAGAACACTGAAGCTTTCTTT
d_call: .
clone_size: .
v_call: TRBV29-1
j_call: TRBJ1-1

cdr3_aa: CASSPPGQELGYTF
cdr3_nt: TGTGCCAGCTCACCACCGGGCCAGGAACTTGGCTACACCTTC
d_call: .
clone_size: .
v_call: TRBV18
j_call: TRBJ1-2

cdr3_aa: CASSPRPQGGRGEKLFF
cdr3_nt: TGTGCCAGCTCACCGAGACCCCAGGGAGGAAGAGGAGAAAAACTGTTTTTT
d_call: .
clone_size: .
v_call: TRBV18
j_call: TRBJ1-4

cdr3_aa: CASRGGGDTQYF
cdr3_nt: TGTGCCAGCAGGGGGGGAGGGGATACGCAGTATTTT
d_call: TRBD2
clone_size: .
v_call: TRBV2
j_call: TRBJ2-3

cdr3_aa: CASSQVYRDYSPLHF
cdr3_nt: TGCGCCAGCAGCCAGGTGTACAGGGATTATTCACCCCTCCACTTT
d_call: .
clone_size: .
v_call: TRBV4-3
j_call: TRBJ1-6

cdr3_aa: CASYTSIWNTEAFF
cdr3_nt: TGTGCCAGCTATACTAGCATATGGAACACTGAAGCTTTCTTT
d_call: .
clone_size: .
v_call: TRBV6-5
j_call: TRBJ1-1

cdr3_aa: CASSVGAGLNEKLFF
cdr3_nt: TGTGCCAGCAGCGTAGGGGCAGGCCTGAATGAAAAACTGTTTTTT
d_call: .
clone_size: .
v_call: TRBV9
j_call: TRBJ1-4

cdr3_aa: CASSLFPGQGAAGELFF
cdr3_nt: TGTGCCAGCAGTTTATTTCCGGGACAGGGGGCGGCCGGGGAGCTGTTTTTT
d_call: TRBD1
clone_size: .
v_call: TRBV27
j_call: TRBJ2-2

cdr3_aa: CASSYSPGGGNQPQHF
cdr3_nt: TGTGCCAGCAGTTATTCACCGGGGGGCGGCAATCAGCCCCAGCATTTT
d_call: .
clone_size: .
v_call: TRBV6-5
j_call: TRBJ1-5

cdr3_aa: CASSSDMYDGYTF
cdr3_nt: TGTGCCAGCAGCTCGGACATGTACGATGGCTACACCTTC
d_call: .
clone_size: .
v_call: TRBV5-6
j_call: TRBJ1-2

cdr3_aa: CASNPTGTNTEAFF
cdr3_nt: TGTGCCAGCAACCCGACAGGAACGAACACTGAAGCTTTCTTT
d_call: .
clone_size: .
v_call: TRBV5-8
j_call: TRBJ1-1

cdr3_aa: CASSTTAMNTEAFF
cdr3_nt: TGTGCCAGTAGTACGACAGCTATGAACACTGAAGCTTTCTTT
d_call: .
clone_size: few
v_call: TRBV19
j_call: TRBJ1-1

cdr3_aa: CASRTKDRDHNSPLHF
cdr3_nt: TGTGCCAGCAGGACAAAGGACAGGGACCATAATTCACCCCTCCACTTT
d_call: TRBD1
clone_size: .
v_call: TRBV6-4
j_call: TRBJ1-6

cdr3_aa: CASRDDRNNEKLFF
cdr3_nt: TGCGCCAGCCGGGACGACAGGAATAATGAAAAACTGTTTTTT
d_call: .
clone_size: .
v_call: TRBV5-1
j_call: TRBJ1-4

cdr3_aa: CASSLQGEGPYNEQFF
cdr3_nt: TGTGCCAGCAGTTTACAGGGCGAAGGGCCCTACAATGAGCAGTTCTTC
d_call: .
clone_size: .
v_call: TRBV27
j_call: TRBJ2-1

cdr3_aa: CASSSRHYEQYF
cdr3_nt: TGTGCCAGCAGCTCCAGACACTACGAGCAGTACTTC
d_call: .
clone_size: .
v_call: TRBV5-6
j_call: TRBJ2-7

cdr3_aa: CASEITGTGNGQLFF
cdr3_nt: TGTGCCAGCGAAATCACCGGGACAGGGAATGGTCAACTGTTTTTT
d_call: TRBD1
clone_size: .
v_call: TRBV28
j_call: TRBJ1-4

cdr3_aa: CASSPTGGHNSPLHF
cdr3_nt: TGTGCCAGCAGTCCGACAGGGGGCCATAATTCACCCCTCCACTTT
d_call: TRBD1
clone_size: .
v_call: TRBV2
j_call: TRBJ1-6

cdr3_aa: CASSSLVHSGNTIYF
cdr3_nt: TGTGCCAGCAGTTCATTAGTGCACTCTGGAAACACCATATATTTT
d_call: .
clone_size: .
v_call: TRBV6-5
j_call: TRBJ1-3

cdr3_aa: CASSPGQGRDEQYF
cdr3_nt: TGTGCCAGCTCACCCGGACAGGGAAGAGACGAGCAGTACTTC
d_call: TRBD1
clone_size: .
v_call: TRBV18
j_call: TRBJ2-7

cdr3_aa: CASSLGGATSTDTQYF
cdr3_nt: TGTGCCAGCAGCTTAGGAGGAGCTACTAGCACAGATACGCAGTATTTT
d_call: .
clone_size: once
v_call: TRBV7-3
j_call: TRBJ2-3

cdr3_aa: CASSSHMGGRETQYF
cdr3_nt: TGTGCCAGCAGCTCCCACATGGGAGGACGTGAGACCCAGTACTTC
d_call: .
clone_size: .
v_call: TRBV11-2
j_call: TRBJ2-5

cdr3_aa: CASSNRQGIMNEQFF
cdr3_nt: TGTGCCAGCAGCAACAGACAGGGAATAATGAATGAGCAGTTCTTC
d_call: TRBD1
clone_size: .
v_call: TRBV7-9
j_call: TRBJ2-1

cdr3_aa: CASSLGQGRSTGELFF
cdr3_nt: TGTGCCAGCAGCTTAGGACAGGGAAGATCCACCGGGGAGCTGTTTTTT
d_call: TRBD1
clone_size: .
v_call: TRBV7-9
j_call: TRBJ2-2

cdr3_aa: CASGVMGGGPGETQYF
cdr3_nt: TGTGCCAGCGGTGTGATGGGCGGGGGCCCGGGGGAGACCCAGTACTTC
d_call: .
clone_size: .
v_call: TRBV2
j_call: TRBJ2-5

cdr3_aa: CASSFPSGGSGTGELFF
cdr3_nt: TGTGCCAGCAGCTTCCCCAGCGGGGGGTCGGGCACCGGGGAGCTGTTTTTT
d_call: TRBD2
clone_size: .
v_call: TRBV7-9
j_call: TRBJ2-2

cdr3_aa: CASSYSGREEWGIGEQFF
cdr3_nt: TGTGCCAGCAGCTATTCGGGGCGGGAGGAGTGGGGGATTGGTGAGCAGTTCTTC
d_call: TRBD2
clone_size: .
v_call: TRBV7-6
j_call: TRBJ2-1

cdr3_aa: CAWSGIAGLEQYF
cdr3_nt: TGTGCCTGGAGCGGGATAGCGGGTCTTGAGCAGTACTTC
d_call: TRBD2
clone_size: .
v_call: TRBV30
j_call: TRBJ2-7

cdr3_aa: CASSPNLAGGSYEQYF
cdr3_nt: TGTGCCAGCAGCCCCAACCTAGCGGGGGGAAGCTACGAGCAGTACTTC
d_call: TRBD2
clone_size: once
v_call: TRBV7-8
j_call: TRBJ2-7